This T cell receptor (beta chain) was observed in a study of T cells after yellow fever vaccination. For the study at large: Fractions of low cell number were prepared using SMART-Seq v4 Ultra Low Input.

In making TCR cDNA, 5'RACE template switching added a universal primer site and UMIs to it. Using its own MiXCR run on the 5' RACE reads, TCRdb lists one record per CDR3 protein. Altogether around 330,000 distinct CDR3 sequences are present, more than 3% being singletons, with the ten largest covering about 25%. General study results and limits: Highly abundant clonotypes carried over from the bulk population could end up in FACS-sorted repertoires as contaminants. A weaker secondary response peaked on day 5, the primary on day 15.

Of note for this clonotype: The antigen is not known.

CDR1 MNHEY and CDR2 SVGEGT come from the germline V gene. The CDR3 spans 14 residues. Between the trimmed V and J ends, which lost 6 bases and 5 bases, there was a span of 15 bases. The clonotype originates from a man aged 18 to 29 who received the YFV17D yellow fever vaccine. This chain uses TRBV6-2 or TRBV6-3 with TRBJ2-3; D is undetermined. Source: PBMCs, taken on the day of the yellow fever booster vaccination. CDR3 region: CASSARHSEDTQYF. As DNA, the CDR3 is TGTGCCAGCAGCGCGCGGCATTCCGAAGATACGCAGTATTTT.